The entry below describes one T cell receptor beta chain. Using its own MiXCR run on the PCR reads, TCRdb lists one record per CDR3 protein. The sample lists hundreds of thousands of distinct CDR3 sequences; around 25% were seen once. Naive CD8 T cells underwent sorting with the CD8+CD4-CCR7+CD45RA+ definition. The data were obtained in a study of molecular identifiers for immune sequencing clone quantification. The CDR3 is made up of 15 amino acids. Looked up from germline, CDR1 is MNHNY and CDR2 is SVGAGI (reference sequence). Trimming removed 5 bases from V and 2 bases from J, with 16 bases in between.

This rearrangement joins TRBV6-6 to TRBJ2-7; D ambiguous. Sequencing input: naive CD8+ T cells from blood, with Jurkat cell RNA spiked in. Described subset: FACS-sorted CD8+CD4-CCR7+CD45RA+ naive T cells. The sequence was obtained from a human donor in good health. Some libraries in this study had Jurkat cell RNA spiked in. This CDR3 is CASSNGPGGTYEQYF. The CDR3 DNA is TGTGCCAGCAGTAATGGCCCCGGTGGTACCTACGAGCAGTACTTC.